One T cell receptor (beta chain) is described in this entry. This clonotype was seen ten or more times. Which antigen it targets is not known. Base qualities are missing; no much larger clone stands one base away. Libraries were made using 5' RACE. TCRdb lists the instrument as Illumina HiSeq 2000. Template switching introduced a universal primer binding site; the final cDNA contained a unique molecular identifier, enabling accurate counting of TCR cDNA molecules. First-strand cDNA for TCR alpha and beta chains was synthesized from specific primers in the conserved constant-segment region. To control for contamination, every cDNA library was double barcoded, receiving both a SMART-Mk sample barcode and Illumina barcodes. TruSeq adapter sequences and Illumina sample barcodes were added in two successive PCR steps. TCR alpha and beta cDNA libraries were sequenced on the Illumina HiSeq platform with custom primers. As for the original processing: Unique molecular identifiers were extracted from raw reads with MiGEC, and CDR3 positions were determined with MiXCR. Recombination models were inferred per individual with the repgenHMM and IGoR tools using an EM algorithm. The analysis of shared clonotypes was done with the tcR package in R, with sharing normalized by the product of cloneset sizes. To study raw recombination without the effects of thymic and clonal selection, out-of-frame nonproductive sequences were analyzed. TCRdb itself trimmed the public reads at Q25 with fastp, ran MiXCR and retained productive beta chains. Every entry covers one CDR3 protein and lists the most common genes and DNA from its rows. The V and J calls were not made by the authors but by TCRdb's processing. This sample has 1.5 million to 2 million distinct CDR3 sequences in its table, and under 35% of those were observed once. Of the sample, over 0.25% is held by the ten largest clones.

Its CDR3 holds 12 amino acids, cysteine through phenylalanine. Of all the DNA, just the CDR3 is kept, 36 bases in frame from base 1. CDR1 is given as SGHRS and CDR2 as YFSETQ, both from the germline V gene. These data belong to a study of identical twins (dated by TCRdb to the mid-2010s). A note on the overall study: TCR alpha and beta repertoires from monozygotic twins, unrelated adults of various ages and cord blood were deep-sequenced to test whether fetal clonotypes persist. Replicate twin experiments were performed at different times using different library preparation protocols to rule out contamination.

Here is what the overall study found, with its caveats: Fewer insertions were carried by abundant cord blood beta clonotypes; a weaker similar trend was observed in young adult naive repertoires, while no such trend was observed in memory repertoires. In beta out-of-frame sequences, excess twin sharing was weaker, because having fewer shared sequences lowered the signal-to-noise ratio. Conclusions relied on cross-sectional statistical analysis, since the same donors could not be followed over many years. In monozygotic twins, out-of-frame TCR alpha sharing was systematically underestimated by recombination models, although the models agreed with sharing between unrelated individuals. Zero-insertion analyses could be partly confounded by invariant T cells such as MAIT and iNKT, though diverse VJ usage argued against such confounding for most clonotypes. Compared with coincidental sharing between unrelated individuals, out-of-frame TCR alpha sequences shared between twins showed an excess of sequences with low generation probability.

Every donor in the study was a healthy Caucasian. The receptor chain draws on TRBV5-1 and TRBJ2-5; the D gene identity is not certain. The J call may be in error: the DNA end matches TRBJ2-7 better. The sequence derives from a newborn girl in good health. The source material was cord blood. CDR3 reads: CASSLSKTEQYF. The nucleotides read TGCGCCAGCAGCTTGAGCAAAACCGAGCAGTACTTC.